This TCR beta chain was captured in a study of T cell changes during pregnancy in multiple sclerosis. The CDR3 has 13 amino acids. Trimming left V 7 bases short and J 2 bases short, with 8 bases between. CDR1 and CDR2 (germline): SNHLY, FYNNEI. Sequencing was performed with immunoSEQ multiplex PCR; in TCRdb, only in-frame clones are kept and a portion is missing. The sample holds roughly 32,000 clones; 90% are singletons and the top ten take roughly 0.41%. This clone showed up just once. This chain joins TRBV2 and TRBJ2-2; no reliable D call. The clonotype was recovered from a female donor in good health, enrolled as a control in a pregnancy study. Sequencing was performed on CD4+ T cells from peripheral blood mononuclear cells, taken in the second trimester of pregnancy. CDR3 amino acids: CASTQVNTGELFF. The CDR3 DNA sequence: TGTGCCAGCACTCAGGTCAACACCGGGGAGCTGTTTTTT.